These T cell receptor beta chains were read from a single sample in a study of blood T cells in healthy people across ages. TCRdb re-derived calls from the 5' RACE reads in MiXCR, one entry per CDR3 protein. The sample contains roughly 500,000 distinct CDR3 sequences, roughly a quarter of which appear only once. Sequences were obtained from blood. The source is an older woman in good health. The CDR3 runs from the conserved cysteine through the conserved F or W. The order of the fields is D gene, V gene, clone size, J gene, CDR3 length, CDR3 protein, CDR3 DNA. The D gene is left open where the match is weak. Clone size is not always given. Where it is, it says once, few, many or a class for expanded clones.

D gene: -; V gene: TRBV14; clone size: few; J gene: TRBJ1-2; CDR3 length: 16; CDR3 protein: CASSQDDWGSGYGYTF; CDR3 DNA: TGTGCCAGCAGCCAAGATGATTGGGGCTCGGGCTATGGCTACACCTTC
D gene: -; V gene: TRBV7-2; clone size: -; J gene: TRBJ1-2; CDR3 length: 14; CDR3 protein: CASSLAATDYGYTF; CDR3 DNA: TGTGCCAGCAGCTTAGCTGCGACCGACTATGGCTACACCTTC
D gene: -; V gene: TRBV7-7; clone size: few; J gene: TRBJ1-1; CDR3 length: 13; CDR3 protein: CASSLVRGTEAFF; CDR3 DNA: TGTGCTAGCAGCTTAGTTCGCGGCACTGAAGCTTTCTTT
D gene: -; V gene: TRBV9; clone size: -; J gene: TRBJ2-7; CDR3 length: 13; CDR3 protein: CASSGVWDREQYF; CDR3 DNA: TGTGCCAGCAGCGGGGTCTGGGATCGCGAGCAGTACTTC
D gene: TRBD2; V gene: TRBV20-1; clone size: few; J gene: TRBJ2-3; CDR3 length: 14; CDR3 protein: CSASRLAGEDTQYF; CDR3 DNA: TGCAGTGCCTCCAGACTAGCGGGGGAAGATACGCAGTATTTT
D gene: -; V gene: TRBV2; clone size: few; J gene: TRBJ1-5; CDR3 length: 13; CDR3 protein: CASSGTGYQPQHF; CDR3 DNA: TGTGCCAGCAGTGGCACTGGCTATCAGCCCCAGCATTTT
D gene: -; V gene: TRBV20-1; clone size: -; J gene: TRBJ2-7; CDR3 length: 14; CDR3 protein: CSAREARSTYEQYF; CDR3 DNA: TGCAGTGCTAGAGAAGCAAGGTCAACCTACGAGCAGTACTTC
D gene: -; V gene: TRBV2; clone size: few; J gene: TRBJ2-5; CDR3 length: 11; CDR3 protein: CATGRQETQYF; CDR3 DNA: TGTGCCACCGGACGCCAAGAGACCCAGTACTTC
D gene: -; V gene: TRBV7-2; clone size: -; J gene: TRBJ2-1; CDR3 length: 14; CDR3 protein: CASSSLRGYLKQFF; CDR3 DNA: TGTGCCAGCAGCTCCCTCCGAGGCTACCTTAAGCAGTTCTTC
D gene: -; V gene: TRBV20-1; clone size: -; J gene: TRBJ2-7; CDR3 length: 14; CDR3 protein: CSAGNRLVSYEQYF; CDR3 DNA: TGCAGTGCTGGGAATCGACTCGTCTCCTACGAGCAGTACTTC
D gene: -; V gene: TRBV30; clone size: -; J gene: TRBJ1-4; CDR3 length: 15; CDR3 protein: CASSLEGPVGEKLFF; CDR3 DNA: TGTGCCTCATCCCTGGAGGGGCCGGTTGGTGAAAAACTGTTTTTT
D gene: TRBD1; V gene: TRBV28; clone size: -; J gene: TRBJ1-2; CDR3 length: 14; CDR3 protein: CASRQGVTFYGYTF; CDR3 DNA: TGTGCCTCCAGACAGGGAGTAACTTTCTATGGCTACACCTTC
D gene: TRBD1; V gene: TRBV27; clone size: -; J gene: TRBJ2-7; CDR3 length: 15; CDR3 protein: CASRHRGQVTYEQYF; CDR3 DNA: TGTGCCAGCAGACATAGGGGACAGGTAACCTACGAGCAGTACTTC
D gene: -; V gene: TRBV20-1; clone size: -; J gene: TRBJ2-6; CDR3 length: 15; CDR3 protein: CSAPYRHAGANVLTF; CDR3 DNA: TGCAGTGCTCCATACCGGCATGCTGGGGCCAACGTCCTGACTTTC
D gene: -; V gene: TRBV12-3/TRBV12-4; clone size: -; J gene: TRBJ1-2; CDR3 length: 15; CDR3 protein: CASSLGRGMGYGYTF; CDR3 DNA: TGTGCCAGCAGTTTGGGCAGGGGAATGGGCTATGGCTACACCTTC
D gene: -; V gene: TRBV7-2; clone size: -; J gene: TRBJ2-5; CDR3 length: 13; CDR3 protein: CASSTTKGETQYF; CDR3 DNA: TGTGCCAGCAGCACAACTAAGGGGGAGACCCAGTATTTC
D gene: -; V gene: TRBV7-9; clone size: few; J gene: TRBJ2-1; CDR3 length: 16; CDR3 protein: CASSLELAGSYNEQFF; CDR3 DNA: TGTGCCAGCAGCTTAGAACTAGCTGGCTCCTACAATGAGCAGTTCTTC
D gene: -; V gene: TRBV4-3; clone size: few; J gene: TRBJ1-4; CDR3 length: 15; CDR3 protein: CASSQLGGTNEKLFF; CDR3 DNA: TGCGCCAGCAGCCAACTGGGCGGGACTAATGAAAAACTGTTTTTT
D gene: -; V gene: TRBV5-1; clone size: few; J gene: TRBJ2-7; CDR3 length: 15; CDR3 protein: CASSPPRDSLIEQYF; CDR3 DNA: TGCGCCAGCAGCCCCCCGAGGGATAGCCTTATCGAGCAGTACTTC
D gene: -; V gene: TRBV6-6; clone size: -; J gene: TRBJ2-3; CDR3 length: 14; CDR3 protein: CASSYEGSTDTQYF; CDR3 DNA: TGTGCCAGCAGTTACGAGGGCTCCACAGATACGCAGTATTTT
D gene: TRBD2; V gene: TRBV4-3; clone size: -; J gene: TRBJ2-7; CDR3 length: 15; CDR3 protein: CASSLNSGGAYEQYF; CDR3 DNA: TGCGCCAGCAGCCTAAATAGCGGGGGGGCATACGAGCAGTACTTC
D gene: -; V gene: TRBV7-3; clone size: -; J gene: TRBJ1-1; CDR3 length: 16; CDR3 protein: CASSHQLSLMNTEAFF; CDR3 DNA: TGTGCCAGCAGCCATCAACTCTCCCTCATGAACACTGAAGCTTTCTTT
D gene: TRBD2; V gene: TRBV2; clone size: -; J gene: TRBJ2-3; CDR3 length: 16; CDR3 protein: CASSVFGLASTDTQYF; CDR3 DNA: TGTGCCAGCAGTGTCTTCGGACTAGCTAGCACAGATACGCAGTATTTT
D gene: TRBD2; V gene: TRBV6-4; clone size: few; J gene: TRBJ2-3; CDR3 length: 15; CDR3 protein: CASSDGTSGGDTQYF; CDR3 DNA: TGTGCCAGCAGTGACGGGACTAGCGGGGGAGATACGCAGTATTTT
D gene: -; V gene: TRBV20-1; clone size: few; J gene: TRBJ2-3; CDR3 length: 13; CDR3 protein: CSASGANTDTQYF; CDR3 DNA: TGCAGTGCTAGCGGGGCAAACACAGATACGCAGTATTTT
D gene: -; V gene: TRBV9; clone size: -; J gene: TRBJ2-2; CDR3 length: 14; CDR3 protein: CASRGAQGPGELFF; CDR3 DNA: TGTGCCAGCAGAGGAGCACAGGGACCCGGGGAGCTGTTTTTT
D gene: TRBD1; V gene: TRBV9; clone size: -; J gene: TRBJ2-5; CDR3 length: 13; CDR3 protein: CASSVQGGETQYF; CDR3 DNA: TGTGCCAGCAGCGTACAAGGGGGCGAGACCCAGTACTTC
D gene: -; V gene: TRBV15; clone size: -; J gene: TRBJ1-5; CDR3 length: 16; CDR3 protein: CATQSALGFSNQPQHF; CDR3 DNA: TGTGCCACCCAAAGCGCCTTAGGGTTTAGCAATCAGCCCCAGCATTTT
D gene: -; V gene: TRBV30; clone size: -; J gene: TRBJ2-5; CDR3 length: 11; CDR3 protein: CAWSREETQYF; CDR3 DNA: TGTGCCTGGAGTCGGGAAGAGACCCAGTACTTC
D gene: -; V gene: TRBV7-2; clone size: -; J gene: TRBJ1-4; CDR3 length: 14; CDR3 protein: CASSSGPANEKLFF; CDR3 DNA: TGTGCCAGCAGCTCTGGACCAGCTAATGAAAAACTGTTTTTT
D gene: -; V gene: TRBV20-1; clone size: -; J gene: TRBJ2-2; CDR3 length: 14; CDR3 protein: CSARDRWTPGELFF; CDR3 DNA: TGCAGTGCTAGAGATCGGTGGACACCCGGGGAGCTGTTTTTT
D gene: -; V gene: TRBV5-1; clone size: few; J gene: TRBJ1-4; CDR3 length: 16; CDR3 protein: CASSDLPGATNEKLFF; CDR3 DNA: TGCGCCAGCAGCGACCTTCCGGGAGCAACTAATGAAAAACTGTTTTTT
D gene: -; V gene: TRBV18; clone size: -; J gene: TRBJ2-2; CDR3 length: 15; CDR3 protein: CASSRRTQNTGELFF; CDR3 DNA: TGTGCCAGCTCGCGGAGGACTCAGAACACCGGGGAGCTGTTTTTT
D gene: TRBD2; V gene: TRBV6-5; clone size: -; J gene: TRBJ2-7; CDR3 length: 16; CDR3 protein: CASSPPRTSGDNEQYF; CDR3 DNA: TGTGCCAGCAGTCCCCCCCGGACTAGCGGTGACAATGAGCAGTACTTC
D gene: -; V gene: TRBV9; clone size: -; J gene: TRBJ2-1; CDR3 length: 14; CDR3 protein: CASSPLGIHNEQFF; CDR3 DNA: TGTGCCAGCAGCCCCCTGGGAATCCACAATGAGCAGTTCTTC
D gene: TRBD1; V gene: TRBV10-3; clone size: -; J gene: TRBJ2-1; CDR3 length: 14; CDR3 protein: CAIQRGQGNNEQFF; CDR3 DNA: TGTGCCATCCAGAGGGGACAGGGGAACAATGAGCAGTTCTTC
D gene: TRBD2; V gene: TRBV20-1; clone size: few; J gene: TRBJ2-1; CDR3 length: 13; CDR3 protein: CSAASGGAAGQFF; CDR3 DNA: TGCAGTGCCGCTAGCGGGGGGGCCGCCGGGCAGTTCTTC
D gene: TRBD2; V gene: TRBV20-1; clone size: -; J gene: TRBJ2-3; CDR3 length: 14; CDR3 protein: CSAPSGGNTDTQYF; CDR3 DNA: TGCAGTGCCCCTAGCGGGGGGAACACAGATACGCAGTATTTT
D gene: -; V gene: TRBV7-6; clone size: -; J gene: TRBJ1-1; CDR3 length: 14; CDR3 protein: CASIRLQGNTEAFF; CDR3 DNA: TGTGCCAGCATCAGGCTACAGGGGAACACTGAAGCTTTCTTT
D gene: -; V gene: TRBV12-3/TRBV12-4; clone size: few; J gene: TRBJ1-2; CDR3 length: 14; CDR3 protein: CASSFLQGVYGYTF; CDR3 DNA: TGTGCCAGCAGTTTCCTACAGGGCGTTTATGGCTACACCTTC
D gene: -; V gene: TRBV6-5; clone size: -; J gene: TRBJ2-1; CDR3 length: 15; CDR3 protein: CASSIQGGGLGEQFF; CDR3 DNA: TGTGCCAGCAGCATACAAGGAGGGGGCCTTGGTGAGCAGTTCTTC
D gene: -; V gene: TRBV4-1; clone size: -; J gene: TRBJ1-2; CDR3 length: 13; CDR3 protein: CASSPGPGYGYTF; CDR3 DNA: TGCGCCAGCAGCCCAGGTCCGGGGTATGGCTACACCTTC
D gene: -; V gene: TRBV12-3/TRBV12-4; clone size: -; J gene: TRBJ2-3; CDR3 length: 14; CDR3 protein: CASDMGVGGDTQYF; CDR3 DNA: TGTGCCAGCGACATGGGAGTGGGGGGAGATACGCAGTATTTT
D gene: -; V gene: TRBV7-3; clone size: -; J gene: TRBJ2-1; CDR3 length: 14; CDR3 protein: CASSIDPNLNERFF; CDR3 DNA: TGTGCCAGCAGCATCGACCCGAACCTCAATGAGCGGTTCTTC
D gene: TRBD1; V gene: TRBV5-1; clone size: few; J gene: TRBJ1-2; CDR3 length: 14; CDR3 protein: CASSPRTGERGYTF; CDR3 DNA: TGCGCCAGCAGCCCCCGGACAGGGGAGAGGGGCTACACCTTC
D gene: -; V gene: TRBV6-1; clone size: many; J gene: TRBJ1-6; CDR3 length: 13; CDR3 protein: CASSELRSSPLHF; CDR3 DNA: TGTGCCAGCAGTGAACTAAGGAGTTCACCCCTCCACTTT
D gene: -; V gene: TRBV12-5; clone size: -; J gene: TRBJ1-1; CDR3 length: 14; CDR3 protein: CASGPGTSRAEAFF; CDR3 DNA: TGTGCTAGTGGTCCCGGGACCTCCAGGGCTGAAGCTTTCTTT
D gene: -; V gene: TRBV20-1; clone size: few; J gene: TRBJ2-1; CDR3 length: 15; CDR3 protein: CSARNPEGGYNEQFF; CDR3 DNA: TGCAGTGCTAGAAACCCCGAAGGTGGTTACAATGAGCAGTTCTTC
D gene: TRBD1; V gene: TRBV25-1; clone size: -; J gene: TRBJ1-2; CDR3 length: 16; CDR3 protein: CASSDPGTGDNYGYTF; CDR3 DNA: TGTGCCAGCAGTGACCCCGGGACAGGTGATAACTATGGCTACACCTTC
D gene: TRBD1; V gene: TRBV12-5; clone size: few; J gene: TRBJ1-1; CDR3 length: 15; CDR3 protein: CASGLVPGGNTEAFF; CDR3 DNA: TGTGCTAGTGGTTTGGTCCCAGGGGGAAACACTGAAGCTTTCTTT
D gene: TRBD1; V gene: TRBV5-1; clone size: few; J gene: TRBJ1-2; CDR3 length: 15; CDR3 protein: CASSIGGQVNYGYTF; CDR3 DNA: TGCGCCAGCAGTATCGGAGGACAGGTTAACTATGGCTACACCTTC
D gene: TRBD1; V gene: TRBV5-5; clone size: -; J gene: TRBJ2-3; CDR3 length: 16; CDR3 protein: CASSLGRTGPTDTQYF; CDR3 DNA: TGTGCCAGCAGCTTGGGGCGGACAGGTCCCACAGATACGCAGTATTTT
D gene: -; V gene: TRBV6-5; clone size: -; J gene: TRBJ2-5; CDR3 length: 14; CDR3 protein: CASSYSRIAETQYF; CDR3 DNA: TGTGCCAGCAGTTACTCGAGGATAGCTGAGACCCAGTACTTC
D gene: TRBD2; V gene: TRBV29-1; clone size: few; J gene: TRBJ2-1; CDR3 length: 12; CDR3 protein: CSGSGGDNEQFF; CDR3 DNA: TGCAGCGGGAGCGGGGGGGACAATGAGCAGTTCTTC
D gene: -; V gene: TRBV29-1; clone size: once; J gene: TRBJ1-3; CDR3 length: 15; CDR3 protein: CSAYDRMSSGNTIYF; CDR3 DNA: TGCAGCGCTTATGACCGGATGAGTTCTGGAAACACCATATATTTT
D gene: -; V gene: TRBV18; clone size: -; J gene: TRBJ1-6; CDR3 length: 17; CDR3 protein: CASSTLTGRRGNSPLHF; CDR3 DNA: TGTGCCAGCTCAACACTAACGGGGCGTCGGGGTAATTCACCCCTCCACTTT
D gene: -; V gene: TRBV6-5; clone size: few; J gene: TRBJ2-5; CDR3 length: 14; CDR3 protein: CASSATRTAETQYF; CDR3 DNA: TGTGCCAGCAGCGCCACTAGGACGGCGGAGACCCAGTACTTC
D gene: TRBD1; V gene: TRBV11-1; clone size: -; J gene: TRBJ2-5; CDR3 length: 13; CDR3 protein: CASEGQGRETQYF; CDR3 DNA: TGTGCCAGCGAGGGACAGGGGAGGGAGACCCAGTACTTC
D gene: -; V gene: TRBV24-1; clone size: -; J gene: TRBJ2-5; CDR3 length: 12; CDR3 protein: CATSEMTGTQYF; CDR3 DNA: TGTGCCACCAGTGAGATGACCGGGACCCAGTACTTC
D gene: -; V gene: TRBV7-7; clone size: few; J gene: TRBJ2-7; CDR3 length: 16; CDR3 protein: CASSLAPLRRPYEQYF; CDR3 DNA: TGTGCTAGCAGCTTAGCGCCCTTGAGAAGACCCTACGAGCAGTACTTC